The next 21 T cell receptor beta chains were all read from a single sample in a study of T-cell reconstitution after alpha-beta-depleted transplantation in children. Molecular barcoding with unique molecular identifiers was used for the TCRbeta library. TCRdb re-derived calls from the PCR reads in MiXCR, one entry per CDR3 protein. The sample has some 490,000 distinct CDR3 sequences, roughly an eighth seen once; the top ten hold approximately 5.4%. The specimen comprised PBMCs from the stem cell graft donor, sampled from the stem cell graft. The receptors originated from a human donor who donated a stem cell graft to a child with combined immunodeficiency.

This clonotype came up many times. V and J are TRBV6-2 or TRBV6-3 and TRBJ2-3; D unresolved. V was pared by 0 bases and J by 5 bases, with 6 bases between. The CDR3 runs 13 residues. Germline V gene data show CDR1 as MNHEY and CDR2 as SVGEGT. CDR3 loop: CASSYSSEDTQYF. DNA of the CDR3: TGTGCCAGCAGTTACTCGTCCGAAGATACGCAGTATTTT.

The chain has TRBV12-3 or TRBV12-4 and TRBJ1-1; D remains ambiguous. CDR3 size: 12 residues. The V end was cut by 3 bases, the J end by 11 bases, with 13 bases between. This CDR3 reads CASSFSRVVAFF. The CDR3 nucleotides read TGTGCCAGCAGTTTCTCTAGGGTTGTGGCTTTCTTT.

This chain links TRBV7-8 with TRBJ2-7, with 11 bases matching TRBD2. Unmatched junction bases numbered 13, after V lost 5 bases and J lost 7 bases. Germline assignment: CDR1 SGHVS and CDR2 FQNEAQ. The CDR3 runs to 16 residues. This chain's CDR3 is CASSPLSGGDLEEQYF. CDR3 DNA: TGTGCCAGCAGCCCCCTTAGCGGGGGGGACTTAGAGGAGCAGTACTTC.

The CDR3 DNA reads as TGTGCCAGCAGCTTCCGACTAGCGGGAGGCTACGAGCAGTACTTC. Translated: CASSFRLAGGYEQYF. V and J are TRBV6-2 or TRBV6-3 and TRBJ2-7; TRBD2 agrees at 13 bases. Germline CDR1 and CDR2: MNHEY and SVGEGT. CDR3 length equals 15 residues. V shed 6 bases, J shed 3 bases, and the junction held 5 bases outside the gene matches.

As regards this clonotype: One end of the junction does not line up with germline, which may come from a read error. The gene calls are TRBV4-2 and TRBJ2-5; 8 positions match TRBD2. CDR3 length: 17 amino acids. Per the germline V gene, CDR1 is LGHNA and CDR2 is YNFKEQ. The CDR3 DNA reads TGTGCCAGCAGCCAAACCTCCCTTCCGGGGGGGCGGGAGACCCGGTACTTC. Its protein is CASSQTSLPGGRETRYF.

As regards this clonotype: The CDR3 ends on some other residue instead of the conserved phenylalanine or tryptophan, so this is likely a read error. The genes are TRBV6-1 and TRBJ1-5; D gene unclear. Trimming took off 2 bases at V and 5 bases at J, with 10 bases between the two ends. The germline CDR1 and CDR2 sequences are MNHNS and SASEGT. The CDR3 consists of 14 residues. The CDR3 protein is CASSENPIYQPQHY. The CDR3 nucleotides are TGTGCCAGCAGTGAAAACCCCATCTATCAGCCCCAGCATTAT.

This clonotype has ten or more counts. The chain carries TRBV12-3 or TRBV12-4 and TRBJ2-1, with 12 bases lining up with TRBD1. The CDR3 contains 15 residues. Trimming at V came to 8 bases and at J to 6 bases, leaving 8 bases not matched to a gene. In DNA form, the CDR3 reads TGTGCCAGCGTCCCGGGACAGGGGGCCCCCAATGAGCAGTTCTTC. Its protein product is CASVPGQGAPNEQFF.

This clonotype was detected a few times. The rearrangement joins TRBV29-1 to TRBJ1-1; D is ambiguous. Germline loops: CDR1 SQVTM, CDR2 ANQGSEA. This CDR3 has 13 amino acids. Trimming shortened V by 6 bases and J by 0 bases, and 11 bases separated the two germline ends. CDR3 in amino acids: CSVETTMNTEAFF. The CDR3 DNA reads TGCAGCGTAGAAACGACAATGAACACTGAAGCTTTCTTT.

This clonotype turned up a few times. The rearrangement links TRBV7-9 to TRBJ2-2; 8 bases fit TRBD1. The V and J ends lost 5 bases and 2 bases, in that order; junction bases with no gene match: 7. The CDR3 spans 16 residues. The germline V gene encodes CDR1 SEHNR and CDR2 FQNEAQ (reference sequence). The CDR3 DNA reads TGTGCCAGCAGCCTACTAGGACAGGGAAACACCGGGGAGCTGTTTTTT. Amino acid sequence: CASSLLGQGNTGELFF.

Notes on this clonotype: One end of the junction varies from germline; a read error may be responsible. CDR3 nucleotide sequence: TGTGCCACCAGTGGTTTGGGGGAGCCCACCTACAATGAGCAGTTCTTC. Its translation is CATSGLGEPTYNEQFF. The chain carries TRBV24-1 and TRBJ2-1, with D perhaps being TRBD1 or TRBD2 (5 bases each). Germline V gene sequence: CDR1 KGHDR, CDR2 SFDVKD. The length of the CDR3 is 16 residues.

The rearrangement uses TRBV14 and TRBJ2-2; D gene ambiguous. Trimming pared 4 bases from V and 6 bases from J, leaving 12 bases between. Germline V gives CDR1 SGHDN, CDR2 FVKESK. This CDR3 spans 14 amino acids. The CDR3 nucleotides are TGTGCCAGCAGCCCGGTACCTCCCCCCGGGGAGCTGTTTTTT. Residues: CASSPVPPPGELFF.

This clonotype was counted at least ten times. The chain employs TRBV12-3 or TRBV12-4 and TRBJ2-1; 7 bases are shared with TRBD1. The CDR3 is 18 amino acids. Germline trimming cut 6 bases from V and 3 bases from J; bases unmatched to any gene: 17. The DNA for the CDR3 is TGTGCCAGCAGAACTTTCTCCTTCCGGGACAGATTCTACAATGAGCAGTTCTTC. Amino acids: CASRTFSFRDRFYNEQFF.

This clonotype appeared many times. The chain joins TRBV29-1 to TRBJ1-3; D gene ambiguous. With 6 bases removed from V and 4 bases from J, the gap between germline ends came to 7 bases. CDR1 SQVTM and CDR2 ANQGSEA come from the germline V gene. CDR3 length equals 11 residues. In nucleotides, the CDR3 is TGCAGCGTCCTACAAGGAAACACCATATATTTT. This gives the protein CSVLQGNTIYF.

This clonotype was observed many times. The rearrangement links TRBV12-3 or TRBV12-4 to TRBJ2-3; D not certain. Between the trimmed V and J ends, which lost 4 bases and 1 base, there was a span of 6 bases. This CDR3 is 13 amino acids long. CDR3 residues: CASSYSRTDTQYF. DNA of the CDR3: TGTGCCAGCAGTTACAGCCGCACAGATACGCAGTATTTT.

Concerning this clonotype itself: Compared with germline, one end of the junction differs, possibly owing to a read error. This sequence joins TRBV25-1 and TRBJ1-1; 12 positions match TRBD1. Germline V gene lookup returns CDR1 MGHDK and CDR2 SYGVNS. The CDR3 is 14 amino acids. This chain's CDR3 is CASSEWGQGAEAFF. The CDR3 region has the DNA TGTGCCAGCAGTGAATGGGGACAGGGGGCTGAGGCTTTCTTT.

This clonotype was found many times. The chain has TRBV6-6 and TRBJ2-1; D ambiguous. CDR1 and CDR2 from the germline V gene are MNHNY and SVGAGI (reference sequence). CDR3 size: 11 residues. The V gene lost 2 bases and the J gene lost 7 bases, with 3 bases spanning the gap. The CDR3 DNA is TGTGCCAGCAGTTACGCAAATGAGCAGTTCTTC. This encodes CASSYANEQFF.

V is TRBV5-1 and J is TRBJ2-1; 7 bases map to TRBD2. Trimming removed 0 bases from V and 8 bases from J; junction bases left unmatched: 5. This CDR3 has 14 amino acids. Germline V gives CDR1 SGHRS, CDR2 YFSETQ. The CDR3 DNA reads as TGCGCCAGCAGCTTGGGACTAGCTTCATATGAGCAGTTCTTC. Protein sequence: CASSLGLASYEQFF.

This chain links TRBV5-1 with TRBJ2-5, with D perhaps TRBD2 (5 bases). Germline CDR1 reads SGHRS; CDR2 reads YFSETQ. V lost 4 bases, J lost 4 bases, and 17 bases lay in between. The CDR3 covers 15 residues. CDR3: CASSQLAVEGETQYF. Here the CDR3 DNA reads TGCGCCAGCAGCCAGTTGGCTGTAGAGGGAGAGACCCAGTACTTC.

This sequence joins TRBV6-2 or TRBV6-3 and TRBJ2-1; no definite D call. Germline values: CDR1 MNHEY, CDR2 SVGEGT. The CDR3 loop spans 13 amino acids. V lost 2 bases and J 4 bases, leaving 6 bases between the germline ends. CDR3 nucleotides: TGTGCCAGCAGTTACGCTATTTACAATGAGCAGTTCTTC. Its protein product is CASSYAIYNEQFF.

The chain's CDR3 is CASSRGDRDNEKLFF. CDR3 nucleotide sequence: TGCGCCAGCAGCCGGGGGGACAGAGATAATGAAAAACTGTTTTTT. J is TRBJ1-4 and V is TRBV4-3; 7 nucleotides line up with TRBD1. CDR3 length equals 15 residues. Germline CDR1 is LGHNA and CDR2 is YSLEER. V gave up 4 bases and J gave up 4 bases; unmatched junction bases: 6.

V gene TRBV19 combines with J gene TRBJ2-1, with 9 bases fitting TRBD2. Losses at the gene ends were 4 bases for V and 10 bases for J; bases not matched to a gene: 5. CDR1 LNHDA and CDR2 SQIVND come from the germline V gene (reference sequence). The CDR3 is 13 residues long. The CDR3 loop reads CASSKRAGGEQFF. The CDR3 nucleotides are TGTGCCAGTAGTAAAAGAGCGGGGGGCGAGCAGTTCTTC.